Listed below are T cell receptor beta chains from one sample, sequenced in a study of radiation and T cells in renal cell carcinoma. Sequencing was performed with immunoSEQ multiplex PCR; in TCRdb, only in-frame clones are kept and a portion is missing. This sample has around 78,000 clones; about 89% occur once, and the top ten carry 6%. The sample in question was blood, obtained from a patient whose treatment included radiotherapy and nephrectomy. Receptor source: a woman aged 70-85 years with renal cell carcinoma. Each CDR3 is given with its conserved first and last residue. A D gene is named only where the DNA matches it firmly. Some rows mark clone size as missing; the rest say once, few, many or name a class of expanded clone.

clone_size | j_call | d_call | v_call | cdr3_nt | cdr3_aa
few | TRBJ1-5 | . | TRBV15 | TGTGCCACCAGCACTACAACAGATCAGCCCCAGCATTTT | CATSTTTDQPQHF
. | TRBJ2-7 | . | TRBV5-1 | TGCGCCAGCAGCTTAGCCGGGAAATACGAGCAGTACTTC | CASSLAGKYEQYF
. | TRBJ1-5 | . | TRBV2 | TGTGCCAGCGGGAATGGCAATCAGCCCCAGCATTTT | CASGNGNQPQHF
. | TRBJ2-1 | . | TRBV4-1 | TGCGCCAGCAGCCAAAGTTCCCTAGGCGGGCAGTTCTTC | CASSQSSLGGQFF
. | TRBJ2-3 | TRBD2 | TRBV5-1 | TGCGCCAGCAGCAGGACTAGCGGACTAACCACAGATACGCAGTATTTT | CASSRTSGLTTDTQYF
. | TRBJ1-3 | TRBD1 | TRBV4-3 | TGCGCCAGCAGCCAAGGGACAGGGGCGGGAAACACCATATATTTT | CASSQGTGAGNTIYF
few | TRBJ1-1 | . | TRBV16 | TGTGCCAGCAGCCAATCAGGTAGTCGGACTGAAGCTTTCTTT | CASSQSGSRTEAFF
. | TRBJ1-1 | . | TRBV9 | TGTGCCAGCAGCACCCAGGGGAACACTGAAGCTTTCTTT | CASSTQGNTEAFF
. | TRBJ1-3 | . | TRBV2 | TGTGCCAGCAGTGTTCTGGCGGGCTCCTCTGGAAACACCATATATTTT | CASSVLAGSSGNTIYF
. | TRBJ1-6 | . | TRBV21-1 | TGTGCCAGCACGGGCGAGGCAGGCTATAATTCACCCCTCCACTTT | CASTGEAGYNSPLHF
. | TRBJ2-7 | TRBD2 | TRBV19 | TGTGCCAGTAGTTTCGGACTAGCGGGGGCGGAGGAGCAGTACTTC | CASSFGLAGAEEQYF
. | TRBJ1-5 | . | TRBV10-3 | TGTGCCATCACCGCGACACTTAGCAATCAGCCCCAGCATTTT | CAITATLSNQPQHF
. | TRBJ2-3 | . | TRBV5-1 | TGCGCCAGCAGAGTGAAGGGAATAGATACGCAGTATTTT | CASRVKGIDTQYF
. | TRBJ1-1 | TRBD1 | TRBV6-5 | TGTGCCAGCAGCTACTCGGACAGGGGAGCTGAAGCTTTCTTT | CASSYSDRGAEAFF
. | TRBJ2-1 | . | TRBV5-6 | TGTGCCAGCAGCCCGATCGTAGGGCAGGGCGTTTACAATGAGCAGTTCTTC | CASSPIVGQGVYNEQFF
once | TRBJ2-6 | TRBD1 | TRBV6-5 | TGTGCCAGCAGTTACATGGGACAGTTCAACGTCCTGACTTTC | CASSYMGQFNVLTF
. | TRBJ2-7 | . | TRBV5-4 | TGTGCCAGCAGCTATAGACAGACCTACGAGCAGTACTTC | CASSYRQTYEQYF
. | TRBJ2-5 | . | TRBV6-5 | TGTGCCAGCAGTTATGGGGGCCCCCAAGAGACCCAGTACTTC | CASSYGGPQETQYF
. | TRBJ2-3 | TRBD2 | TRBV5-4 | TGTGCCAGCAGCAAGGGACTAGCGGGGGGCTACACAGATACGCAGTATTTT | CASSKGLAGGYTDTQYF
. | TRBJ1-2 | . | TRBV12-5 | TGTGCTAGTGGTCCCAAAAGGGGCAGGGATACTTATGGCTACACCTTC | CASGPKRGRDTYGYTF